This TCR beta chain was captured in a study of cytomegalovirus exposure and HLA in healthy donors. As regards this clone: Its antigen remains unidentified.

Study outcomes and limitations: A later analysis, which compared TCR beta chains of equal frequency, found the HLA-associated ones more clonally expanded. Earlier analysis yielded a pattern in which most TCR beta V segments were productive about 90% or about 30% of the time. V- and J-gene trimming in TCR beta was tied to a missense DCLRE1C variant by an analysis performed later. Apart from CMV serostatus, no immune exposure information was available.

The PCR contained 60 Vbeta and 13 Jbeta primers. The data were produced by immunoSEQ multiplex PCR, yet TCRdb's version contains in-frame clones alone and is incomplete. Of about 120,000 clones listed, roughly 82% are singletons. Per the germline V gene, CDR1 is SQVTM and CDR2 is ANQGSEA. CDR3 length: 13 residues. V shed 3 bases and J shed 4 bases, with 12 bases lying between them. The source material was PBMCs. The TCR originated in a woman aged 18-29 years in good health and CMV-seronegative. The rearrangement links TRBV29-1 to TRBJ1-2, with D possibly TRBD1 on 6 matching bases. The CDR3, as DNA: TGCAGCGTTGAGCCAGGGGAGGGCTATGGCTACACCTTC. Amino acids: CSVEPGEGYGYTF.